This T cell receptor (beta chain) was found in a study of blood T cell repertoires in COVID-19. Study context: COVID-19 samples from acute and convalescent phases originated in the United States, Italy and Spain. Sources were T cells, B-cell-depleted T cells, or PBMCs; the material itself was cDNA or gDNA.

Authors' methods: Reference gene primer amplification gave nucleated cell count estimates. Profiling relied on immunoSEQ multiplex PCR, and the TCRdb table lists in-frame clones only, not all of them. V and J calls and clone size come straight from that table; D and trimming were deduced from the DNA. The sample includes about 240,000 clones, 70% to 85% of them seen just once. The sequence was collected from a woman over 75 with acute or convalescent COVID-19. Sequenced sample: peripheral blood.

Here the CDR3 reads CASTPWGLYNEQFF. CDR3 DNA sequence: TGCGCCAGCACCCCTTGGGGGCTATACAATGAGCAGTTCTTC. The chain employs TRBV5-1 and TRBJ2-1, with a weak D call TRBD1 (6 bases). The V gene lost 6 bases and the J gene lost 4 bases, with 14 bases spanning the gap. Germline V gene data show CDR1 as SGHRS and CDR2 as YFSETQ. The CDR3 loop spans 14 amino acids.